A single sample is the source of the 2 T cell receptor beta chains below, sequenced in a study of a mutant IDH1 vaccine in newly diagnosed glioma. Time point meaning: baseline, week 1 (first vaccination visit). Regarding treatment: pre-vaccination baseline after standard-of-care therapy. Profiled with immunoSEQ multiplex PCR; TCRdb holds only in-frame clones, not every one. The sample carries 15,000 to 20,000 clones, about 80% recorded once. The sequences come from PBMCs, collected from a glioma patient treated with radiotherapy, temozolomide or both. These receptors were collected from a man aged 40-49 years with glioma.

A few counts support this clone. The chain recombines TRBV25-1 with TRBJ1-1; a weak D match, TRBD1 (6 bases). V lost 7 bases and J 8 bases, leaving 17 bases between the germline ends. Germline CDR1 reads MGHDK; CDR2 reads SYGVNS. CDR3 size: 13 residues. The chain's CDR3 is CASMGAWTKEAFF. CDR3 sequence (DNA): TGTGCCAGCATGGGGGCATGGACGAAGGAAGCTTTCTTT.

V and J are TRBV27 and TRBJ2-3; weak D call: TRBD1 (5 bases). V lost 4 bases, J lost 2 bases, and 10 bases lay in between. CDR1 and CDR2 from the germline V gene are MNHEY and SMNVEV (reference sequence). This CDR3 region has 14 residues. CDR3 amino acids: CASSWQGFTDTQYF. CDR3 in DNA: TGTGCCAGCAGTTGGCAGGGATTCACAGATACGCAGTATTTT.